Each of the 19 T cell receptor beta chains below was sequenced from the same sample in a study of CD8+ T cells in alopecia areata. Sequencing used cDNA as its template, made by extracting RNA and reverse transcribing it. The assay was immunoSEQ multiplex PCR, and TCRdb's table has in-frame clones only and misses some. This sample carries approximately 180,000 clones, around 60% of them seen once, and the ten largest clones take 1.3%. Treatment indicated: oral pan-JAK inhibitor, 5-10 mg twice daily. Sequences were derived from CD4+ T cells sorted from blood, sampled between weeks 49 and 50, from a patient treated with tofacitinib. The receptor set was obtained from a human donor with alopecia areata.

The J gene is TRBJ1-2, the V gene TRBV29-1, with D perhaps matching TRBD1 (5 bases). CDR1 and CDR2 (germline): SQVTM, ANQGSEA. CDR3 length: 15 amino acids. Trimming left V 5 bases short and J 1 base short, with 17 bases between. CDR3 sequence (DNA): TGCAGCGTTATAATTGGGGGGGTAAATAACTATGGCTACACCTTC. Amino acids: CSVIIGGVNNYGYTF.

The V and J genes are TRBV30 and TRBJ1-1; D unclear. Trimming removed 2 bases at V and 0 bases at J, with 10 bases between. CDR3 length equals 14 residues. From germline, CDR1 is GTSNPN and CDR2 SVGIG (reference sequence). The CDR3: CAWSIAIMNTEAFF. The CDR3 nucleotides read TGTGCCTGGAGTATAGCTATTATGAACACTGAAGCTTTCTTT.

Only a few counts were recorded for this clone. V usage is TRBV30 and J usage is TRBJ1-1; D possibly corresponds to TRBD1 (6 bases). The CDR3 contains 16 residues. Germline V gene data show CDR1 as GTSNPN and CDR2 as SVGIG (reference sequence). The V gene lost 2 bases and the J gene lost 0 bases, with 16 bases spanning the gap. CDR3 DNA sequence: TGTGCCTGGAGTAATGGGGGCTTTGGGGTGAACACTGAAGCTTTCTTT. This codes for CAWSNGGFGVNTEAFF.

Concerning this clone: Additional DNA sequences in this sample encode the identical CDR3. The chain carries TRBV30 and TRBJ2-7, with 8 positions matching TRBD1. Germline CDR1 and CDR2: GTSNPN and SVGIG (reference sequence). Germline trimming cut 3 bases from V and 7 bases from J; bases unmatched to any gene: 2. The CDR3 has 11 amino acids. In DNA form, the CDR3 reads TGTGCCTGGAGGGACAGGGATGAGCAGTACTTC. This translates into CAWRDRDEQYF.

CDR3 amino acids: CASSPQQGNTGELFF. The CDR3, as DNA: TGTGCCAGCTCACCCCAACAGGGGAACACCGGGGAGCTGTTTTTT. This sequence joins TRBV18 and TRBJ2-2, with D perhaps TRBD1 (6 bases). The V gene's germline CDR1 is KGHSH and CDR2 LQKENI. Trimming cost V 3 bases and J 1 base, with 9 bases left between them. The CDR3 sequence is 15 residues long.

The CDR3 coding sequence is TGTGCCAGCAGCTTACAGGGTTTCGAAAAACTGTTTTTT. Translated: CASSLQGFEKLFF. The chain recombines TRBV7-2 with TRBJ1-4; possibly TRBD1 for D (5 bases). Per germline, CDR1 SGHTA and CDR2 FQGNSA. The CDR3 contains 13 residues. Trimming left V 2 bases short and J 8 bases short, with 9 bases between.

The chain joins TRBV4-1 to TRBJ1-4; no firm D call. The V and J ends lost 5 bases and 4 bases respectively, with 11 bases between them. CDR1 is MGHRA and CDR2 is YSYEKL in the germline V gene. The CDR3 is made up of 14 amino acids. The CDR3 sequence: CASSSRFLNEKLFF. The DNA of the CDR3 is TGCGCCAGCAGCTCCAGGTTCCTTAATGAAAAACTGTTTTTT.

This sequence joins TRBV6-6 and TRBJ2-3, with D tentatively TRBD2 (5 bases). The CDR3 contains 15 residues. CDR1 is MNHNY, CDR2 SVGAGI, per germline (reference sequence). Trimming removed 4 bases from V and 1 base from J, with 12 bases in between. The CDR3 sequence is CASSSTRAGTDTQYF. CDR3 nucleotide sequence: TGTGCCAGCAGTTCGACGAGGGCTGGCACAGATACGCAGTATTTT.

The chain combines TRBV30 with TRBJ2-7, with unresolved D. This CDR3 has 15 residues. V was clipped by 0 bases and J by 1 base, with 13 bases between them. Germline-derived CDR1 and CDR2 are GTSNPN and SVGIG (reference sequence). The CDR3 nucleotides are TGTGCCTGGAGTGTCGGCGGCCCACCTTCCTACGAGCAGTACTTC. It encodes CAWSVGGPPSYEQYF.

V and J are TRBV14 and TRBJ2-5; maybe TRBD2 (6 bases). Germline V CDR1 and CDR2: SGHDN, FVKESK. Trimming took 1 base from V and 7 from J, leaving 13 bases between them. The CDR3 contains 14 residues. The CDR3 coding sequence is TGTGCCAGCAGCCAAGTGCGGGGCCAGGGGACCCAGTACTTC. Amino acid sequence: CASSQVRGQGTQYF.

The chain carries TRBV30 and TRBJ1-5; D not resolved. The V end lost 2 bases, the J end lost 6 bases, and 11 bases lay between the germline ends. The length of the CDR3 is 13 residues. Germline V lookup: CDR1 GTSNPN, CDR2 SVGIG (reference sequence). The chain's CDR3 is CAWSSQGSQPQHF. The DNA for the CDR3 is TGTGCCTGGAGTTCCCAAGGGAGTCAGCCCCAGCATTTT. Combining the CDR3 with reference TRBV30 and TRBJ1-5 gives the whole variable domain SQTIHQWPATLVQPVGSPLSLECTVEGTSNPNLYWYRQAAGRGLQLLFYSVGIGQISSEVPQNLSASRPQDRQFILSSKKLLLSDSGFYLCAWSSQGSQPQHFGDGTRLSIL.

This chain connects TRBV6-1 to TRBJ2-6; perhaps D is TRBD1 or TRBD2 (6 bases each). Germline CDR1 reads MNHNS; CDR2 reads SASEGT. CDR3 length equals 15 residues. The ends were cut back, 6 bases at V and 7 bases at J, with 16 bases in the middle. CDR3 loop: CASSDWAGQANVLTF. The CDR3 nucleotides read TGTGCCAGCAGCGACTGGGCGGGACAAGCCAACGTCCTGACTTTC.

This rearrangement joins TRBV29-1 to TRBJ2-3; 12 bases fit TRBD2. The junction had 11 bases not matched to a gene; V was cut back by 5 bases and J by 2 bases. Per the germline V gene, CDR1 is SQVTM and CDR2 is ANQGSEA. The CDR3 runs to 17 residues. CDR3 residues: CSVRSLTSGGHTDTQYF. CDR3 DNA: TGCAGCGTTCGTTCCCTGACTAGCGGGGGTCACACAGATACGCAGTATTTT.

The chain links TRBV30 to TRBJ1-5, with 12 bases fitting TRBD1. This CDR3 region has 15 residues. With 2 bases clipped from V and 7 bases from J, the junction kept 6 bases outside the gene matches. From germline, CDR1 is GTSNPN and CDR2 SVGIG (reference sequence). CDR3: CAWSSPGTGGQPQHF. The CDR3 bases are TGTGCCTGGAGTTCCCCCGGGACAGGGGGCCAGCCCCAGCATTTT. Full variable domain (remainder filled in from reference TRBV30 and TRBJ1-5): SQTIHQWPATLVQPVGSPLSLECTVEGTSNPNLYWYRQAAGRGLQLLFYSVGIGQISSEVPQNLSASRPQDRQFILSSKKLLLSDSGFYLCAWSSPGTGGQPQHFGDGTRLSIL.

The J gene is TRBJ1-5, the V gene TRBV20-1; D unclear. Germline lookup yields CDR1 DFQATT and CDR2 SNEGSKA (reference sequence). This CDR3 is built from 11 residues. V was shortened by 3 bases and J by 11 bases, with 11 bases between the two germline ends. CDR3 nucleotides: TGCAGTGCTAGCCCGGGTGGGGCCCAGCATTTT. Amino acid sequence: CSASPGGAQHF.

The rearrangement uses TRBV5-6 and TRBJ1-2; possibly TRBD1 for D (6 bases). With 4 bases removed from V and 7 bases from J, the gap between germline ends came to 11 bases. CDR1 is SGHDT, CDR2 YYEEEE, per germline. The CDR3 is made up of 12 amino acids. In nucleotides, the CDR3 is TGTGCCAGCAGCACAGGGTCCTTTGGCTACACCTTC. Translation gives CASSTGSFGYTF.

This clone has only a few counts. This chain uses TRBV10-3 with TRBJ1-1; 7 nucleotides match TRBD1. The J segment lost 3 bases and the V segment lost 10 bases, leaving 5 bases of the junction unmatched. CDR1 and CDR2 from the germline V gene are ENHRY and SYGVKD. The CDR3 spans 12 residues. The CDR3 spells CASSTGDTEAFF. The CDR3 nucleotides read TGTGCCAGTTCTACAGGGGACACTGAAGCTTTCTTT.

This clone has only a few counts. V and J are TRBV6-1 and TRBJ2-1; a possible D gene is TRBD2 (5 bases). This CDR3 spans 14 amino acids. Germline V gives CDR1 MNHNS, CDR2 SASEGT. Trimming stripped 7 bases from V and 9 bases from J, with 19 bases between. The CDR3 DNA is TGTGCCAGCATCAGCGGACGGCTATCGGGTGAGCAGTTCTTC. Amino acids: CASISGRLSGEQFF.

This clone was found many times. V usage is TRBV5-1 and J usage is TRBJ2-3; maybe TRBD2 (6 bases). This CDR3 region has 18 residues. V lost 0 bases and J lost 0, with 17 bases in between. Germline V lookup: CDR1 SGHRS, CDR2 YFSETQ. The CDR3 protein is CASSLGSGRGRSTDTQYF. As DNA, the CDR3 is TGCGCCAGCAGCTTGGGGAGTGGACGGGGGAGAAGCACAGATACGCAGTATTTT.